The next 15 T cell receptor beta chains were all read from a single sample in a study of response to subunit inactivated influenza vaccine. MiXCR, applied by TCRdb to the RT-PCR reads, yields one record per CDR3 protein. The data hold over 300,000 distinct CDR3 sequences, with just over 20% observed a single time. The material sequenced was PBMCs from blood, taken about 20 months after vaccination. The receptors stem from a man aged 45 to 70 who received an inactivated influenza vaccine.

The chain joins TRBV30 to TRBJ1-4, with a weak D call TRBD1 (6 bases). V dropped 5 bases and J dropped 3 bases, with 16 bases sitting between them. Germline values: CDR1 GTSNPN, CDR2 SVGIG (reference sequence). The CDR3 loop spans 15 amino acids. The CDR3 nucleotides read TGTGCCTGGGGGGACACCTACGCAGCTAATGAAAAACTGTTTTTT. It encodes CAWGDTYAANEKLFF.

This clonotype was detected only a few times. V is TRBV5-5 and J is TRBJ1-1; a weak D match, TRBD1 (5 bases). This CDR3 is built from 15 residues. The V end was cut by 2 bases, the J end by 1 base, with 12 bases between. The germline CDR1 and CDR2 sequences are SGHKS and YYEKEE (reference sequence). In DNA, the CDR3 is TGTGCCAGCAGCTTCCGGGACTTAACGAACACTGAAGCTTTCTTT. As protein: CASSFRDLTNTEAFF.

This clonotype was seen a handful of times. The chain carries TRBV12-3 or TRBV12-4 and TRBJ2-3; D is unclear. Trimming pared 1 base from V and 6 bases from J, leaving 8 bases between. The CDR3 has 13 amino acids. The CDR3 DNA sequence: TGTGCCAGCAGTTTAGGCCGGTTGGATACGCAGTATTTT. Translating it yields CASSLGRLDTQYF.

This clonotype came up a few times. V usage is TRBV19 and J usage is TRBJ2-1, with a tentative D call TRBD2 (6 bases). This CDR3 is 19 amino acids long. V was cut by 5 bases and J by 0 bases, with 23 bases left in between. Per germline, CDR1 LNHDA and CDR2 SQIVND (reference sequence). The CDR3 loop reads CASSAAFVMRGSSYNEQFF. The DNA for the CDR3 is TGTGCCAGTAGTGCCGCCTTCGTAATGCGGGGTAGCTCCTACAATGAGCAGTTCTTC.

Here the CDR3 DNA reads TGTGCCAGCAGCTTAGCGTTCAGGCAGGGCTATGGCTACACCTTC. This gives the protein CASSLAFRQGYGYTF. The chain has TRBV7-2 and TRBJ1-2, with a weak D call TRBD1 (5 bases). This CDR3 contains 15 residues. V shed 0 bases and J shed 4 bases, with 12 bases lying between them. Looked up from germline, CDR1 is SGHTA and CDR2 is FQGNSA.

The chain employs TRBV9 and TRBJ2-7; the D gene is possibly TRBD1 (6 bases). This CDR3 spans 14 amino acids. Germline CDR1 and CDR2: SGDLS and YYNGEE. Trimming shortened V by 0 bases and J by 4 bases, and 11 bases separated the two germline ends. Here the CDR3 reads CASSVGVGGYEQYF. The CDR3 DNA follows: TGTGCCAGCAGCGTAGGGGTAGGGGGTTACGAGCAGTACTTC.

This clonotype was detected only a few times. The J gene is TRBJ1-2, the V gene TRBV7-8, with D tentatively TRBD1 (5 bases). This CDR3 has 18 amino acids. The germline gives CDR1 SGHVS, CDR2 FQNEAQ. Trimming removed 1 base at V and 7 bases at J, with 25 bases between. In DNA form, the CDR3 reads TGTGCCAGCAGCTTAGTTCGAGCGGGTCGGCAGGGATCAGGTGGCTACACCTTC. Its protein is CASSLVRAGRQGSGGYTF.

This clonotype was observed a handful of times. The rearrangement joins TRBV5-1 to TRBJ2-2, with TRBD1 as a possible D gene (6 bases). V was shortened by 0 bases and J by 3 bases, with 6 bases between the two germline ends. CDR1 is SGHRS, CDR2 YFSETQ, per germline. The CDR3 is 14 amino acids. CDR3 nucleotide sequence: TGCGCCAGCAGCTTGGGGACAGACACCGGGGAGCTGTTTTTT. This translates into CASSLGTDTGELFF.

V and J are TRBV30 and TRBJ1-2, with 12 bases identical to TRBD1. The germline V gene has CDR1 GTSNPN and CDR2 SVGIG (reference sequence). J lost 6 bases, V lost 1 base, and 3 bases had no gene match. The CDR3 runs to 14 residues. Written as DNA, the CDR3 is TGTGCCTGGAGTGCGGGACAGGGGGCCCATGGCTACACCTTC. It codes for CAWSAGQGAHGYTF.

This chain connects TRBV19 to TRBJ1-1, with no clear D. From germline, CDR1 is LNHDA and CDR2 SQIVND (reference sequence). The germline V and J ends were trimmed by 6 bases and 0 bases, with 17 bases remaining between them. This CDR3 contains 16 residues. The DNA for the CDR3 is TGTGCCAGTAGCCCTATTACCGGGAACATGAACACTGAAGCTTTCTTT. Its protein product is CASSPITGNMNTEAFF.

CDR3 nucleotide sequence: TGCGCCAGCAGTGAGCCCCGGGATGGCAGGGGGCATACTGAAGCTTTCTTT. Residues: CASSEPRDGRGHTEAFF. The V call is TRBV10-2, the J call TRBJ1-1; 8 nucleotides match TRBD1. Germline assignment: CDR1 WSHSY and CDR2 SAAADI. J gave up 5 bases and V 2 bases, and 13 bases lay outside the gene matches. The CDR3 runs 17 residues.

This clonotype was detected only a few times. V is TRBV5-4 and J is TRBJ2-7; 7 bases line up with TRBD1. The germline V gene encodes CDR1 SGHNT and CDR2 YYREEE (reference sequence). CDR3 size: 14 residues. V lost 1 base and J lost 3; bases outside the gene matches: 4. CDR3 sequence: CASSLKGGNYEQYF. In DNA, the CDR3 is TGTGCCAGCAGCTTGAAAGGGGGCAACTACGAGCAGTACTTC.

As concerns this clonotype: One end of the junction fails to match germline, which may point to a read error. The rearrangement uses TRBV7-7 and TRBJ2-1; D uncertain. The germline gives CDR1 SSHAT, CDR2 FNYEAQ (reference sequence). The CDR3 spans 15 residues. CDR3 loop: CASSPRGAAVGEQFF. The CDR3 DNA reads as TGTGCTAGCAGCCCCAGAGGCGCCGCCGTGGGTGAGCAGTTCTTC. Variable domain in full (rest from reference TRBV7-7 and TRBJ2-1): GAGVSQSPRYKVTKRGQDVTLRCDPISSHATLYWYQQALGQGPEFLTYFNYEAQPDKSGLPSDRFSAERPEGSISTLTIQRTEQRDSAMYRCASSPRGAAVGEQFFGPGTRLTVL.

The chain links TRBV5-1 to TRBJ2-5; 8 nucleotides align to TRBD1. J lost 4 bases, V lost 4 bases, and 18 bases had no gene match. The CDR3 extends over 18 amino acids. Per the germline V gene, CDR1 is SGHRS and CDR2 is YFSETQ. The CDR3 protein is CASSRRMTGQGVGETQYF. The CDR3 DNA follows: TGCGCCAGCAGCCGGAGGATGACCGGACAGGGCGTAGGAGAGACCCAGTACTTC.

The CDR3 DNA reads TGCAGTGCTCCGAGGGTCCAGGACTCCTACAATGAGCAGTTCTTC. Its translation is CSAPRVQDSYNEQFF. The chain has TRBV20-1 and TRBJ2-1; the D gene is possibly TRBD2 (5 bases). The CDR3 consists of 15 residues. Deletions cut 5 bases from V and 0 bases from J, with 14 bases between. The germline V gene encodes CDR1 DFQATT and CDR2 SNEGSKA (reference sequence).